The TCR beta chain described here comes from a study of cytomegalovirus exposure and HLA in healthy donors. Overall study context: The roughly 130 validation repertoires used the same platform as the roughly 670 first-cohort repertoires (as reported by a later analysis).

V shed 2 bases and J 6 bases; nucleotides not matched to a gene: 7. The germline CDR1 and CDR2 sequences are MNHNY and SVGAGI (reference sequence). The CDR3 is 14 amino acids. Overall study results and limits: The study labeled 150 to 200 TCR beta chains cytomegalovirus-associated. Most TCRs appeared rarely, but some public TCRs recurred in many donors. According to a later analysis, TCR clusters from the first cohort tended to co-occur in the 120 or so validation repertoires.

Only in-frame clones appear in the TCRdb table, and some are missing; sequencing was by immunoSEQ multiplex PCR. The sample contains approximately 200,000 clones, about 80% of which appear only once. With respect to this clone: The antigen is undetermined.

This receptor was identified in a man aged 18 to 30 in good health and CMV-seropositive. Sample: PBMCs. The chain is built from TRBV6-6 and TRBJ2-7; 7 bases are shared with TRBD1. CDR3 residues: CASSYPGTELEQYF. DNA for the CDR3: TGTGCCAGCAGTTACCCCGGGACAGAACTCGAGCAGTACTTC.